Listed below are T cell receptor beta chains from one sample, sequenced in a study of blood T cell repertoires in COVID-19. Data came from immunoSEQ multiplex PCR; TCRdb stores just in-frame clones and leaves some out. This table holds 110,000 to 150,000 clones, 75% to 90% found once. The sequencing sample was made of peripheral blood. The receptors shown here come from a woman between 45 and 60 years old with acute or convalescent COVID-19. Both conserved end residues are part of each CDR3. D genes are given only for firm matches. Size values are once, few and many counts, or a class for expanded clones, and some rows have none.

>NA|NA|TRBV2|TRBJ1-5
CASNIEGALSNQPQHF
TGTGCCAGCAACATAGAAGGGGCCCTTAGCAATCAGCCCCAGCATTTT
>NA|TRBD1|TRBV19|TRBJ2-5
CASRTSTGGLETQYF
TGTGCCAGTAGGACATCGACAGGGGGCTTAGAGACCCAGTACTTC
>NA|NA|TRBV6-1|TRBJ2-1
CASSELVGYGNEQFF
TGTGCCAGCAGTGAACTGGTCGGGTACGGGAATGAGCAGTTCTTC
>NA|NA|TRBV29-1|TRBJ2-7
CSVAPGDYEQYF
TGCAGCGTTGCCCCCGGGGACTACGAGCAGTACTTC
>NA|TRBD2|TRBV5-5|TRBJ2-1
CASSRILAGAYNEQFF
TGTGCCAGCAGCCGGATACTAGCGGGAGCCTACAATGAGCAGTTCTTC
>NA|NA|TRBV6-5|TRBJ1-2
CASTGGDANYGYTF
TGTGCCAGCACGGGGGGGGATGCTAACTATGGCTACACCTTC
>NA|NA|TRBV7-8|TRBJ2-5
CASSLSVVSWQGGNQETQYF
TGTGCCAGCAGCTTAAGTGTTGTTAGTTGGCAGGGCGGGAACCAAGAGACCCAGTACTTC
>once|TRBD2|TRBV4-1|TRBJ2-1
CASSQELAGFIYEQFF
TGCGCCAGCAGCCAGGAACTAGCGGGGTTTATTTATGAGCAGTTCTTC
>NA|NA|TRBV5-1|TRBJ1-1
CASSLGRGGAPEAFF
TGCGCCAGCAGCTTAGGTCGGGGAGGAGCCCCTGAAGCTTTCTTT
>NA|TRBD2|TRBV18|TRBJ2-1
CASSLGTSGLNEQFF
TGTGCCAGCTCACTCGGGACTAGCGGGCTGAATGAGCAGTTCTTC
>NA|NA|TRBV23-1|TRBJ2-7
CAPKRRRAYEQYF
TGCGCCCCAAAACGGCGCAGGGCCTACGAGCAGTACTTC
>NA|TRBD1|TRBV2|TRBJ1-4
CASSEVTGAWEKLFF
TGTGCCAGCAGTGAAGTAACAGGGGCGTGGGAAAAACTGTTTTTT
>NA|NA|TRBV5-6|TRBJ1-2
CASSVTTGRSYGYTF
TGTGCCAGCAGCGTAACGACAGGACGGAGCTATGGCTACACCTTC
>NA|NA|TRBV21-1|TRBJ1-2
CASSKYGGNYGYTF
TGTGCCAGCAGCAAATATGGGGGGAACTATGGCTACACCTTC
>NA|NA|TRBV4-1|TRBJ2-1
CASSQGRGREQFF
TGCGCCAGCAGCCAAGGTCGCGGTAGGGAGCAGTTCTTC
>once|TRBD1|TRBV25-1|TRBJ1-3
CASVGTDSGNTIYF
TGTGCCAGCGTAGGGACAGACTCTGGAAACACCATATATTTT
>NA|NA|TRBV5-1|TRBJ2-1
CASSLRSADEQFF
TGCGCCAGCAGCTTGAGGAGCGCCGATGAGCAGTTCTTC
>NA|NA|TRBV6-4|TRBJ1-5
CASSETGNNQPQHF
TGTGCCAGCAGTGAAACAGGGAACAATCAGCCCCAGCATTTT
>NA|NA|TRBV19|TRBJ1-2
CASSITGHGYTF
TGTGCCAGTAGTATTACAGGGCACGGCTACACCTTC
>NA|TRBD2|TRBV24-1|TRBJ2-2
CATSSGRGGTGELFF
TGTGCCACCAGCTCCGGGCGGGGGGGCACCGGGGAGCTGTTTTTT
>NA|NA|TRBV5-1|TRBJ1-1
CASSVGAGGPNTEAFF
TGCGCCAGCAGTGTAGGTGCGGGTGGACCGAACACTGAAGCTTTCTTT
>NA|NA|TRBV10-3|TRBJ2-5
CAIRGGGEQETQYF
TGTGCCATCCGTGGGGGCGGGGAACAAGAGACCCAGTACTTC
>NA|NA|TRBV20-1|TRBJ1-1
CSATINTEAFF
TGCAGTGCTACCATTAACACTGAAGCTTTCTTT
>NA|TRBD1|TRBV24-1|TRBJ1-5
CATSDLRGQKHF
TGTGCCACCAGTGATTTGAGGGGACAGAAGCATTTT
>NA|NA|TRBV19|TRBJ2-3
CASSIVTAGADTQYF
TGTGCCAGTAGTATAGTAACAGCAGGGGCAGATACGCAGTATTTT
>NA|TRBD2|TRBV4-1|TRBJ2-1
CASSQGAGVEQFF
TGCGCCAGCAGCCAAGGGGCGGGAGTCGAGCAGTTCTTC
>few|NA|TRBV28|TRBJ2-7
CASSFPGNEQYF
TGTGCCAGCAGTTTCCCTGGCAACGAGCAGTACTTC
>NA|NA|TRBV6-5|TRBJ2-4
CASQTWGGAENIQYF
TGTGCCAGCCAAACTTGGGGGGGGGCCGAAAACATTCAGTACTTC
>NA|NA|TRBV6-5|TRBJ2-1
CASSLYYNEQFF
TGTGCCAGCAGCCTCTACTACAATGAGCAGTTCTTC
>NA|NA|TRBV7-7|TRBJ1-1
CASSWRKNTEAFF
TGTGCTAGCAGCTGGAGGAAGAACACTGAAGCTTTCTTT
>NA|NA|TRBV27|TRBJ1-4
CASTGRGWDEKLFF
TGTGCCAGCACCGGTCGGGGGTGGGATGAAAAACTGTTTTTT
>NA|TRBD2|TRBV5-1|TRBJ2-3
CASSFGLSGGRADTQYF
TGCGCCAGCAGCTTCGGGTTGAGCGGGGGGCGGGCAGATACGCAGTATTTT
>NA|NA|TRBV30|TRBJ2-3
CAWSPFTDTQYF
TGTGCCTGGAGCCCCTTCACAGATACGCAGTATTTT
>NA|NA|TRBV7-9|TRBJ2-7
CASSFGGSGTVSYEQYF
TGTGCCAGCAGCTTTGGGGGTTCCGGGACTGTCTCCTACGAGCAGTACTTC
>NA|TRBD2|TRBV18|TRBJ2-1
CASSLGSGRGNEQFF
TGTGCCAGCTCACTCGGTAGCGGGAGAGGGAATGAGCAGTTCTTC
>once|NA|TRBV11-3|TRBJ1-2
CASSLDRQTIANYGYTF
TGTGCCAGCAGCTTAGATCGACAGACGATAGCTAACTATGGCTACACCTTC
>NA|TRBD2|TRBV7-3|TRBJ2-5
CASSLSAGEETQYF
TGTGCCAGCAGCTTAAGTGCGGGGGAGGAGACCCAGTACTTC
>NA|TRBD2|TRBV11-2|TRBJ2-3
CASSSGTSGSADTQYF
TGTGCCAGCAGCTCCGGGACTAGCGGGAGCGCAGATACGCAGTATTTT
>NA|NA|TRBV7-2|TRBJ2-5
CASSSRVRETQYF
TGTGCCAGCAGCTCCAGGGTTCGAGAGACCCAGTACTTC
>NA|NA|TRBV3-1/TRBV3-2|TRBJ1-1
CASSPRTVNTEAFF
TGTGCCAGCAGCCCTAGGACAGTGAACACTGAAGCTTTCTTT
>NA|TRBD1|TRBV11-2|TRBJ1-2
CASSITGTGDGYTF
TGTGCCAGCAGCATCACCGGGACAGGGGACGGCTACACCTTC
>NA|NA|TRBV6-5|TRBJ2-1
CASSPPTDNEQFF
TGTGCCAGCAGCCCCCCCACAGACAATGAGCAGTTCTTC
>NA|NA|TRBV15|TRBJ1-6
CATSRDLGIGSPLHF
TGTGCCACCAGCAGAGATCTTGGTATCGGTTCACCCCTCCACTTT
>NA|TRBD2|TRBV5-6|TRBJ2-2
CASSTWAGGKTGELFF
TGTGCCAGCAGCACCTGGGCGGGGGGAAAGACCGGGGAGCTGTTTTTT
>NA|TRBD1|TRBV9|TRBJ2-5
CASSVAPTGKGETQYF
TGTGCCAGCAGCGTAGCCCCGACAGGGAAAGGTGAGACCCAGTACTTC
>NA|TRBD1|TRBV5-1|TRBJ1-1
CASSSSTGSRTEAFF
TGCGCCAGCAGCTCGTCGACAGGGAGCCGCACTGAAGCTTTCTTT
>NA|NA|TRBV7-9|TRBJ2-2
CASSLGGGHGELFF
TGTGCCAGCAGCTTAGGTGGGGGCCACGGGGAGCTGTTTTTT
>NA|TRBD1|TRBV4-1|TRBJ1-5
CASSRGPDRAGNQPQHF
TGCGCCAGCAGCCGTGGCCCGGACAGGGCGGGCAATCAGCCCCAGCATTTT